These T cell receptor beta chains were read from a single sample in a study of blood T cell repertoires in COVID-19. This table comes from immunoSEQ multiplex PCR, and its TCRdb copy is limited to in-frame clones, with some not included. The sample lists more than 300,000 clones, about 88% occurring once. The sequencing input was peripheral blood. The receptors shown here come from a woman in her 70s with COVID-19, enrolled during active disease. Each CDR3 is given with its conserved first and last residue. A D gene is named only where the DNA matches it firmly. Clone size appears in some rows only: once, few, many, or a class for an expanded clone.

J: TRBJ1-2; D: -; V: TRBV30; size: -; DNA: TGTGCCTGGATTTTAGGCGGATATGGCTACACCTTC; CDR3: CAWILGGYGYTF
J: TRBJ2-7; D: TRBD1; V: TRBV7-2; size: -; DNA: TGTGCCAGCAGTTTCGACAGGGCCGGCGAGCAGTACTTC; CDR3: CASSFDRAGEQYF
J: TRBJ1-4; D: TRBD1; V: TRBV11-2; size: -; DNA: TGTGCCAGCAGCCTCGGGACAGGGAAGAGTCTGTTTTTT; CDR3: CASSLGTGKSLFF
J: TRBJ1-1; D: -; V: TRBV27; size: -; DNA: TGTGCCAGCAGTTTCACCAGGGTCGGAACTGAAGCTTTCTTT; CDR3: CASSFTRVGTEAFF
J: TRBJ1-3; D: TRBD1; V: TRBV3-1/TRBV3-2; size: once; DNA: TGTGCCAGCAGCCCCAGCTGGGGACAGACCTCTGGAAACACCATATATTTT; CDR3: CASSPSWGQTSGNTIYF
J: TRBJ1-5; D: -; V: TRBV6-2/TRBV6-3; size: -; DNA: TGTGCCAGCAGTTACGCAGGGGTCAATCAGCCCCAGCATTTT; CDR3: CASSYAGVNQPQHF
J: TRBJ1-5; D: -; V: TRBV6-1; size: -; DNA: TGTGCCAGCACTGAAGGTGGCCAGCCCCAGCATTTT; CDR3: CASTEGGQPQHF
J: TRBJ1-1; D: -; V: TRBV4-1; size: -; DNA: TGCGCCAGCAGCCAAGTCGAGTGGGCTCCCGCGCAAGCTTTCTTT; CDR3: CASSQVEWAPAQAFF
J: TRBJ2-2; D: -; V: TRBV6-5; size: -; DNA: TGTGCCAGCAGTTACATGGGGGCGCGTAACACCGGGGAGCTGTTTTTT; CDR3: CASSYMGARNTGELFF
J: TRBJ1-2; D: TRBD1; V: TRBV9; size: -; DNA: TGTGCCAGCAGCCCCCGTACAGGGGGCGCCGGTTACACCTTC; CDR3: CASSPRTGGAGYTF
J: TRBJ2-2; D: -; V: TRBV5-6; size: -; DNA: TGTGCCAGCAGCCGAGATCTCACCGGGGAGCTGTTTTTT; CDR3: CASSRDLTGELFF
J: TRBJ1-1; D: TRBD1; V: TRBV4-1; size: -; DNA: TGCGCCAGCAGCCAGGGACCCACAGGGGTAGACACTGAAGCTTTCTTT; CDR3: CASSQGPTGVDTEAFF
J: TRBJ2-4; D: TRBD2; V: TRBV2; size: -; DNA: TGTGCCAGCATCGGTGGCGGGGGAGGGGCCAAAAACATTCAGTACTTC; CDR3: CASIGGGGGAKNIQYF
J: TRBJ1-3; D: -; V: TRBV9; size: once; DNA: TGTGCCAGCAGCCCTCTCGATCCGGGACACCTTTTAGACTCTGGAAACACCATATATTTT; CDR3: CASSPLDPGHLLDSGNTIYF
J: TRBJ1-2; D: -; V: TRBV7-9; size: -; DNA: TGTGCCAGCAGCTTAGCGCATGGAGGGTCCTATGGCTACACCTTC; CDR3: CASSLAHGGSYGYTF
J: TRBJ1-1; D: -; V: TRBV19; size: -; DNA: TGTGCCAGTAGTCCCCGACAGATGAACACTGAAGCTTTCTTT; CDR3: CASSPRQMNTEAFF
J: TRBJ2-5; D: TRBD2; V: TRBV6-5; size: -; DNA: TGTGCCAGCAGTTATGCCGGGGCTAGCGGGGGGGAGACCCAGTACTTC; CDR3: CASSYAGASGGETQYF
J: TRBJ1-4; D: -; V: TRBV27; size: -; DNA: TGTGCCAGCAAGGAGGGCAGGGCAGATGAAAAACTGTTTTTT; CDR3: CASKEGRADEKLFF
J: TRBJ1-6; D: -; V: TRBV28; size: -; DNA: TGTGCCAGCAGTTTAATTGTAGAGGGTGAGTCACCCCTCCACTTT; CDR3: CASSLIVEGESPLHF
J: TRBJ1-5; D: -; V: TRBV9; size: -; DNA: TGTGCCAGCAGCGTAGGGGGCGGCGCAGAACAGCCCCAGCATTTT; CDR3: CASSVGGGAEQPQHF
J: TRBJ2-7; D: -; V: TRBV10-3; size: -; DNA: TGTGCCATCAGTGAGGGATCGACCGACTACTACGAGCAGTACTTC; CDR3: CAISEGSTDYYEQYF
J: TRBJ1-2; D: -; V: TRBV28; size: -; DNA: TGTGCCAGCAGTTCCCCGGGCCAACAGGGAAACTATGGCTACACCTTC; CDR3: CASSSPGQQGNYGYTF
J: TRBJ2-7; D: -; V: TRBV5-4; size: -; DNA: TGTGCCAGCAGCACCGGAAGCAGGGAGCAGTACTTC; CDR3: CASSTGSREQYF
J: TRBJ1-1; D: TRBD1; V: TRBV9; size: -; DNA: TGTGCCAGCAGCCCCCGACAGGGGGCGAACACTGAAGCTTTCTTT; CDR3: CASSPRQGANTEAFF
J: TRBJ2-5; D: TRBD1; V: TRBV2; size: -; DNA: TGTGCCAGCATGCCTGACAGGGGATTGAGGGAGACCCAGTACTTC; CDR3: CASMPDRGLRETQYF
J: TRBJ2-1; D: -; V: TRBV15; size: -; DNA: TGTGCCACCAGCAGGAGAGCGGCAGGTTACACGGACAATGAGCAGTTCTTC; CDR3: CATSRRAAGYTDNEQFF
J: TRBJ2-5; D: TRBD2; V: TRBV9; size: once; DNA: TGTGCCAGCAGCGTGGGACTAGCGGAAGAGACCCAGTACTTC; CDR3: CASSVGLAEETQYF
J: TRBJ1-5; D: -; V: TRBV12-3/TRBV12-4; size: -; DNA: TGTGCCAGCAGTTTGGCAGGTAATCAGCCCCAGCATTTT; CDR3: CASSLAGNQPQHF
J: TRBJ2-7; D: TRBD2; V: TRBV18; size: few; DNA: TGTGCCAGCTCACCAGGACTAGCGGGGGTTACCTACGAGCAGTACTTC; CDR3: CASSPGLAGVTYEQYF
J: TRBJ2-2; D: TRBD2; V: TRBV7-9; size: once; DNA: TGTGCCAGCAGCGATCCCGGGACTAGCACCGGGGAGCTGTTTTTT; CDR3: CASSDPGTSTGELFF
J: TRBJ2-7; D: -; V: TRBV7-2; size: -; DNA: TGTGCCAGCAGCTTAGATCGTAGCTCCTACGAGCAGTACTTC; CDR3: CASSLDRSSYEQYF
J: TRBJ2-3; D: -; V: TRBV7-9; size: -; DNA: TGTGCCAGCAGCTTAGCAGGGGGTCGGACAGATACGCAGTATTTT; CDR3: CASSLAGGRTDTQYF
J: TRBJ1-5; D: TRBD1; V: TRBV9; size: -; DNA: TGTGCCAGCAGCCCCGGGACAGCGAACAATCAGCCCCAGCATTTT; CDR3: CASSPGTANNQPQHF
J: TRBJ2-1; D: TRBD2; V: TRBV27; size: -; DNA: TGTGCCAGCAGCGCTATGGTAGCGGGGAGGGTTTATATTGAGCAGTTCTTC; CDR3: CASSAMVAGRVYIEQFF
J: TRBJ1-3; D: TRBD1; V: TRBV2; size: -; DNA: TGTGCCAGCAGGACAGGGGGGGCAAGGAGTGGAAACACCATATATTTT; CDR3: CASRTGGARSGNTIYF
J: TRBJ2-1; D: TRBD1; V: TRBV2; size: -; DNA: TGTGCCAGCAGTGAAGACAGGGGCGAGTACAATGAGCAGTTCTTC; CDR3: CASSEDRGEYNEQFF
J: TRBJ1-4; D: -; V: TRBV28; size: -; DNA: TGTGCCAGCAGCCATGCCGGGTCCAATATTGAAAAACTGTTTTTT; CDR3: CASSHAGSNIEKLFF
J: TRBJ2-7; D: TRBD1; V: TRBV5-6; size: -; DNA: TGTGCCAGCAGCTGGGGGACAGGGGGCTACGAGCAGTACTTC; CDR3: CASSWGTGGYEQYF
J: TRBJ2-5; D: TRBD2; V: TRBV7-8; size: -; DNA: TGTGCCAGCAGCATCTTAGCGGGGGGGCAAGTTTTAGGGACCCAGTACTTC; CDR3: CASSILAGGQVLGTQYF
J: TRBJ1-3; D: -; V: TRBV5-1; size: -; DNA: TGCGCCAGCAGCTTGGGGCCAGCTGGAAACACCATATATTTT; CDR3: CASSLGPAGNTIYF
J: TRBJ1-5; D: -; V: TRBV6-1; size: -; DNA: TGTGCCAGCAGTGAACCGGTCGCCAATCAGCCCCAGCATTTT; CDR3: CASSEPVANQPQHF
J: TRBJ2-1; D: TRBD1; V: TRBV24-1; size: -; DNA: TGTGCCACCAGTGATTTGAACAGGGGGCTGCAGTTCTTC; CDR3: CATSDLNRGLQFF
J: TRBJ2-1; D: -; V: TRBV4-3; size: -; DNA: TGCGCCAGCAGCCAAGATTGGTGGGCCAATGAGCAGTTCTTC; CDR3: CASSQDWWANEQFF
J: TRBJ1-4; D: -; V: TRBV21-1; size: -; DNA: TGTGCCAGCAGCAAAGGACAGGCAACTAATGAAAAACTGTTTTTT; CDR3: CASSKGQATNEKLFF
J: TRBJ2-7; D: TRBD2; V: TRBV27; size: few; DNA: TGTGCCTCCCGAGCGGGGGCCCGCTACGAGCAGTACTTC; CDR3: CASRAGARYEQYF
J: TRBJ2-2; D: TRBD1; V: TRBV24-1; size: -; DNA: TGTGCCACCAGTGATTTGAACAGGGGGAACACCGGGGAGCTGTTTTTT; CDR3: CATSDLNRGNTGELFF